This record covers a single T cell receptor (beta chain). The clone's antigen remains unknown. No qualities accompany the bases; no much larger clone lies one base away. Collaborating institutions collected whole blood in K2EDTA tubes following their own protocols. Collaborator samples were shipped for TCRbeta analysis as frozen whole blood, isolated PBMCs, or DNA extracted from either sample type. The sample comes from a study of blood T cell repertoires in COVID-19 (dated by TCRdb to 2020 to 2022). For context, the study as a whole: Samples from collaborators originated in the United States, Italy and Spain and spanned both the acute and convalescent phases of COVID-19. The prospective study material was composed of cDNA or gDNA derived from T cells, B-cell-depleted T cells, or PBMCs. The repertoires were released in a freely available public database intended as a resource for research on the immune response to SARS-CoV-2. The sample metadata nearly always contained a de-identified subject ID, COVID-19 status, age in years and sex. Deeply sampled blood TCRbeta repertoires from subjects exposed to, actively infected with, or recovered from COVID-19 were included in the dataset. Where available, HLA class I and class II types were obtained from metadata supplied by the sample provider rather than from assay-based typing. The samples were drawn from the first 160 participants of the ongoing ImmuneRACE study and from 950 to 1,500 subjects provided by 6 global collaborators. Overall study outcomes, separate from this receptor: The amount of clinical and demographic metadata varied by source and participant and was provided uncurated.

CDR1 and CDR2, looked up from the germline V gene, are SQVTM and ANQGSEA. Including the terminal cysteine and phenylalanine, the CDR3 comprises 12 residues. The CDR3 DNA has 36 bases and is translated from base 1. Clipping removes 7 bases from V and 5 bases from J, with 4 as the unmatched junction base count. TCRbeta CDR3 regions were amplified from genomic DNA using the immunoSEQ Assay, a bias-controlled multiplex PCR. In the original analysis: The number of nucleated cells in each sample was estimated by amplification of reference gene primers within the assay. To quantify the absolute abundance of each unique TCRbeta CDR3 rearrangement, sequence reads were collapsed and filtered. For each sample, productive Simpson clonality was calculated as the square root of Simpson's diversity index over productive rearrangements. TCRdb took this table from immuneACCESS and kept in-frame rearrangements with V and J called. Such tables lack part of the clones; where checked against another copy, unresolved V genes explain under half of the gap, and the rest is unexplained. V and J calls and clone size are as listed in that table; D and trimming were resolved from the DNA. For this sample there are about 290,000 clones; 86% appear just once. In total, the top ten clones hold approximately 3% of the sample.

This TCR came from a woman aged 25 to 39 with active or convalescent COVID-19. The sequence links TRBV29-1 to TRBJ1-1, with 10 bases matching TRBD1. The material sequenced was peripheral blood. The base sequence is TGCAGCGGGGGGACAGGGGTGACTGAAGCTTTCTTT. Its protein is CSGGTGVTEAFF.